Following are 12 T cell receptor beta chains from one sample sequenced in a study of blood T cell repertoires in COVID-19. Data came from immunoSEQ multiplex PCR; TCRdb stores just in-frame clones and leaves some out. The sample has 150,000 to 200,000 clones; 81% are singletons. Sequences were obtained from peripheral blood. The receptor set was obtained from a woman aged 40 to 55 with COVID-19, enrolled during active disease.

This sequence joins TRBV5-4 and TRBJ2-7; unclear D gene. Per germline, CDR1 SGHNT and CDR2 YYREEE (reference sequence). Trimming cost V 2 bases and J 2 bases, with 5 bases left between them. The CDR3 loop spans 12 amino acids. The DNA of the CDR3 is TGTGCCAGCAGCTTAGAGACCTACGAGCAGTACTTC. As protein: CASSLETYEQYF.

V gene TRBV5-1 combines with J gene TRBJ2-2; TRBD2 might be the D (7 bases). The germline V and J ends were trimmed by 2 bases and 1 base, with 9 bases remaining between them. Germline CDR1 SGHRS, CDR2 YFSETQ. The CDR3 is made up of 15 amino acids. The CDR3 loop reads CASSFGGLNTGELFF. The CDR3 coding sequence is TGCGCCAGCAGCTTCGGGGGGCTGAACACCGGGGAGCTGTTTTTT. The whole variable domain, filled in from reference TRBV5-1 and TRBJ2-2, reads KAGVTQTPRYLIKTRGQQVTLSCSPISGHRSVSWYQQTPGQGLQFLFEYFSETQRNKGNFPGRFSGRQFSNSRSEMNVSTLELGDSALYLCASSFGGLNTGELFFGEGSRLTVL.

The gene calls are TRBV19 and TRBJ2-2; possibly TRBD2 for D (6 bases). The CDR3 consists of 17 residues. CDR1 and CDR2 from the germline V gene are LNHDA and SQIVND (reference sequence). V was pared by 3 bases and J by 3 bases, with 17 bases between. As DNA, the CDR3 is TGTGCCAGTAGTATTGACCCGGGACGGGAGTACACCGGGGAGCTGTTTTTT. Translated: CASSIDPGREYTGELFF.

This clone has just one count. The chain couples TRBV19 to TRBJ1-2, with D perhaps matching TRBD1 (6 bases). Germline CDR1 is LNHDA and CDR2 is SQIVND (reference sequence). CDR3 length equals 16 residues. Trimming removed 5 bases at V and 7 bases at J, with 23 bases between. CDR3 bases: TGTGCCAGTAGTCTTGCGGCCCCGGGGGGCGGAGGTGGCTACACCTTC. It translates to CASSLAAPGGGGGYTF.

This clone came up a few times. The chain combines TRBV29-1 with TRBJ2-3, with TRBD1 matching 8 bases. CDR1 SQVTM and CDR2 ANQGSEA come from the germline V gene. V lost 4 bases to trimming and J lost 6 bases; unmatched junction nucleotides: 9. The CDR3 length is 14 residues. CDR3 loop: CSVAVTGAWDTQYF. The CDR3 nucleotides are TGCAGCGTTGCAGTGACAGGGGCATGGGATACGCAGTATTTT.

The count of this clone is one. The chain recombines TRBV9 with TRBJ2-1; D is ambiguous. In germline, CDR1 is SGDLS, CDR2 YYNGEE. V was cut by 0 bases and J by 7 bases, with 17 bases left in between. The length of the CDR3 is 16 residues. CDR3 bases: TGTGCCAGCAGCGTAGGGAGTGGGTTCGTAAGGAATGAGCAGTTCTTC. It codes for CASSVGSGFVRNEQFF.

The J gene is TRBJ2-5, the V gene TRBV5-1; TRBD1 might be the D (6 bases). Germline assignment: CDR1 SGHRS and CDR2 YFSETQ. This CDR3 has 13 amino acids. With 0 bases removed from V and 5 bases from J, the gap between germline ends came to 8 bases. The CDR3 DNA reads TGCGCCAGCAGCTTGGAGGGGGTGGAGACCCAGTACTTC. The encoded protein is CASSLEGVETQYF.

The chain recombines TRBV6-5 with TRBJ2-7; D possibly corresponds to TRBD2 (5 bases). Germline V lookup: CDR1 MNHEY, CDR2 SVGAGI. The CDR3 length is 13 residues. V gave up 5 bases and J gave up 1 base, with 9 bases separating them. The CDR3 DNA is TGTGCCAGCAGTCCACGGGGATCCTACGAGCAGTACGTC. It translates to CASSPRGSYEQYV.

There are many counts of this clone. Other nucleotide sequences in the sample specify the same CDR3. This sequence joins TRBV30 and TRBJ1-5; D possibly corresponds to TRBD1 (6 bases). This CDR3 region has 12 residues. CDR1 and CDR2 from the germline V gene are GTSNPN and SVGIG (reference sequence). Trimming took 0 bases from V and 6 from J, leaving 6 bases between them. CDR3 protein: CAWSVQGQPQHF. The DNA for the CDR3 is TGTGCCTGGAGTGTACAGGGTCAGCCCCAGCATTTT.

The chain joins TRBV6-5 to TRBJ2-1; 13 nucleotides agree with TRBD2. CDR1 and CDR2 from the germline V gene are MNHEY and SVGAGI. This CDR3 comprises 14 residues. With 3 bases clipped from V and 8 bases from J, the junction kept 1 base outside the gene matches. CDR3 amino acids: CASSYTSGRDEQFF. The CDR3 region has the DNA TGTGCCAGCAGTTATACTAGCGGGAGGGATGAGCAGTTCTTC.

The chain combines TRBV15 with TRBJ2-2; 7 bases are shared with TRBD2. CDR3 length: 16 amino acids. Germline values: CDR1 LNHNV, CDR2 YYDKDF (reference sequence). V shed 1 base, J shed 6 bases, and the junction held 8 bases outside the gene matches. Here the CDR3 reads CATSRGTGGTAGELFF. The CDR3 region has the DNA TGTGCCACCAGCAGAGGAACCGGGGGGACGGCCGGGGAGCTGTTTTTT.

The V and J genes are TRBV18 and TRBJ1-2; D unresolved. The germline V gene has CDR1 KGHSH and CDR2 LQKENI. This CDR3 comprises 14 residues. The V gene lost 2 bases and the J gene lost 4 bases, with 11 bases spanning the gap. CDR3 protein: CASSPGGRRYGYTF. CDR3 DNA: TGTGCCAGCTCACCAGGAGGGCGTCGCTATGGCTACACCTTC.